This TCR beta chain was captured in a study of radiation and T cells in renal cell carcinoma (dated by TCRdb to between 2020 and 2021). Context from the whole study: The samples were obtained from a clinical trial, where primary renal cell carcinomas were treated with 15 Gy stereotactic body radiation therapy and then removed by nephrectomy 4 weeks afterward. TCR beta sequencing covered roughly 53 samples in total, comprising approximately 26 tumors and around 27 peripheral blood samples. A total of 3.5 million to 4.5 million unique CDR3 nucleotide sequences, encoding around 2.7 million unique CDR3 amino acid sequences, were found across all 50 or so samples.

TCR beta libraries were generated from genomic DNA with the immunoSEQ kit, following the manufacturer's recommendations. Library preparation used a first multiplex PCR with proprietary primers, then a second PCR adding unique barcodes, with bead cleanups after each round. A positive control reaction and a negative control reaction, both provided in the kit, were run with every batch of samples. The final libraries underwent checking on an Agilent 4200 TapeStation D1000 ScreenTape, volumetric pooling, and quantification by qPCR. An Illumina NextSeq500 fitted with a MidOutput 150-cycle cartridge performed the sequencing, running 156 Read1 cycles and 15 Index1 cycles with the kit's custom primers. The pooled library was loaded at roughly 0.93 pM, with a roughly 20% PhiX control spiked in. The study's own analysis went as follows. Vendor-processed data were analyzed in R, and a clonotype was defined as all T cells sharing the same CDR3 nucleotide sequence. For clone abundance analyses, frequencies were normalized to the 10,000 most abundant clones per sample. Public T cell clones, averaging fewer than five per sample, were removed before analysis. Tumor-enriched and baseline blood-enriched clonotypes were defined by at least a 32-fold difference in abundance between compartments. A beta-binomial differential abundance model was used to identify clonotypes that were expanded or contracted between blood time points. Tumor-blood repertoire similarity was measured with the Baroni-Urbani and Buser coefficient, and group comparisons used two-tailed Wilcoxon tests in R. Held by TCRdb, this immuneACCESS table contains in-frame sequences only and omits some clones. Under half of the omission traces to an unresolved V gene where checked; the cause of the rest is unknown. V and J calls and clone size are as listed in that table; D and trimming were resolved from the DNA. This sample holds tens of thousands of clones; just over 75% were observed only once. The ten largest account for about 7% of the sample.

Explained via the paper, the time point label denotes: blood 2 weeks post-SBRT. Explained via the paper, the treatment or condition label denotes: 15 Gy SBRT to primary tumor, nephrectomy 4 weeks later. To follow tumor-enriched clonotypes, peripheral blood was collected serially from radiation-treated patients at baseline and again at 2 weeks and 4 weeks after SBRT. Every patient had renal cell carcinoma of clear cell pathology. Genomic DNA for TCR sequencing was prepared using the QIAamp DNA Blood Mini Kit (Qiagen). The analyses included just those samples that passed every quality control check. As for this clone: Its antigen is unknown. Within one base of it there is no much larger clone, and no base qualities were kept.

Study-level results and caveats: Changes in the blood repertoire were not tracked past 4 weeks after treatment. In blood, the top tumor clonotypes increased from baseline to 2 weeks after radiation and then shrank by 4 weeks, which suggests a temporary expansion of tumor-resident clones. Effects of radiation dose or scheduling on the TCR repertoire could not be addressed with the single-armed trial design. Because no pretreatment tumor biopsies were available, whether clonotypes were present in the tumor at baseline could not be determined.

Sample: blood, taken from a patient whose treatment included radiotherapy and nephrectomy. The sequence was obtained from a man between 60 and 75 years old with renal cell carcinoma.

For the CDR3, the sequence is CASSFFRNTEAFF. The nucleotide sequence is given as TGTGCCAGCAGCTTTTTCCGGAACACTGAAGCTTTCTTT. The rearrangement combines TRBV7-2 with TRBJ1-1; the D segment cannot be called with confidence. Inclusive of the bounding cysteine and phenylalanine, the CDR3 is 13 residues long. CDR3 DNA is the only sequence kept; it has 39 bases, read in frame from the first base. The germline V gene supplies CDR1 SGHTA and CDR2 FQGNSA. Trimming removed 3 bases from V and 1 base from J, leaving 6 bases between the germline ends.